This record covers a single T cell receptor (beta chain). This clonotype showed up just a few times. Its antigen is unknown. No quality values exist for individual bases; no much larger clone is one base distant. The meaning of the sample's time point label: sample taken at primary tumor resection. For TCR sequencing, whole RNA was extracted from tumor and nontumor lung tissue, or from cryopreserved PBMC samples, and no cell sorting was done. Samples were obtained from 72 patients with early-stage, untreated non-small cell lung cancer from the lung TRACERx cohort. Only patients with enough RNA available from two or more tumor regions were chosen for TCR sequencing. The entry originates in a study of spatial heterogeneity in lung cancer (dated by TCRdb to between 2018 and 2021). Background on the whole study: Beta-chain transcripts were consistently detected in greater numbers than alpha-chain transcripts, which likely reflected higher beta-chain transcript abundance. At surgery, both alpha and beta chains were TCR-sequenced in about 200 tumor regions, approximately 64 matched nontumor lung samples and a few dozen PBMC samples. In the raw uncorrected reads, each unique combination of TCR and UMI appeared more than ten times on average. The study linked features of the TCR repertoire to counts of nonsynonymous mutations, which were determined by whole-exome sequencing of tumor tissue. In non-small cell lung cancer, the study made a quantitative comparison of TCR alpha and beta repertoires among multiple tumor regions, matched nontumor lung and blood.

The paper's findings and limits, for the study overall: Ubiquitous expanded tumor TCRs showed up in blood more often at tumor resection than at routine follow-up. Additional single-cell paired TCR alpha and beta sequencing was considered necessary to confirm, at a functional level, the hypothesis that regional TCRs recognize regional mutations.

Receptor amplification or capture employed 5' RACE. Sequencing instrument: NextSeq 500. In the TCR library protocol, a unique molecular identifier was attached to each TCR cDNA molecule so that PCR and sequencing errors could be corrected. Per the original workflow: TCR identification, UMI-based error correction and CDR3 extraction were all carried out with Decombinator tools. TCRs above a frequency of 2 per 1,000, corresponding to the top 1% of the tumor frequency distribution, were defined as expanded. Renyi diversity was computed with the R vegan package after each repertoire had been subsampled 100 times to 5,000 TCRs. CDR3 similarity networks were built from amino acid triplet string-kernel similarity, connecting CDR3s with pairwise similarity above 0.82. TCRdb trimmed the raw reads at Q25, called clones with MiXCR and kept productive beta chains. One record per CDR3 amino acid sequence lists the most common genes and DNA. TCRdb, not the authors, supplied the V and J calls. The sample yields around 14,000 distinct CDR3 sequences; under 14% were counted once. The biggest ten clones account for roughly a third of the sample.

The CDR3 sequence holds 19 residues, the cysteine and phenylalanine included. The sequence is cut down to CDR3 DNA, 57 bases in frame from base 1. Looking up the germline V gene yields CDR1 KGHSH and CDR2 LQKENI. The V and J ends are trimmed by 2 bases and 1 base, leaving 23 bases between them. The rearrangement combines TRBV18 with TRBJ1-2; the D gene identity is not certain. The TCR originated in a female donor with early-stage non-small cell lung cancer. The sample in question was PBMCs, obtained at surgery. The CDR3 reads CASSPLQQTPARGNYGYTF. DNA sequence: TGTGCCAGCTCACCATTACAGCAAACACCCGCTCGGGGTAACTATGGCTACACCTTC. The variable domain in full, with residues beyond the CDR3 obtained from the reference TRBV18 and TRBJ1-2 genes, is NAGVMQNPRHLVRRRGQEARLRCSPMKGHSHVYWYRQLPEEGLKFMVYLQKENIIDESGMPKERFSAEFPKEGPSILRIQQVVRGDSAAYFCASSPLQQTPARGNYGYTFGSGTRLTVV.